This TCR beta chain appears in the sequencing data of a study of shared clonotypes between healthy human individuals. In the naive CD8 group, cells lacked CD45RO and were positively selected for CCR7, so terminally differentiated effector memory CD45RA+ cells were left out. Produced via immunoSEQ multiplex PCR; TCRdb's table is partial and in-frame only. This repertoire shows roughly 2,000,000 clones, about 95% found once; its top ten account for under 1.5%. The CDR3 runs 18 residues. Germline V gene data show CDR1 as LGHNA and CDR2 as YSLEER. With V trimmed by 0 bases and J by 0 bases, 8 bases remained unmatched.

The specimen sequenced was naive CD8+ T cells sorted from blood. V gene TRBV4-3 combines with J gene TRBJ2-7; 10 nucleotides line up with TRBD2. This sequence originates from a man younger than 35 in good health. The CDR3 nucleotides are TGCGCCAGCAGCCAAGACTCTAGCGGGGGCGCTATCTCCTACGAGCAGTACTTC. It specifies CASSQDSSGGAISYEQYF.